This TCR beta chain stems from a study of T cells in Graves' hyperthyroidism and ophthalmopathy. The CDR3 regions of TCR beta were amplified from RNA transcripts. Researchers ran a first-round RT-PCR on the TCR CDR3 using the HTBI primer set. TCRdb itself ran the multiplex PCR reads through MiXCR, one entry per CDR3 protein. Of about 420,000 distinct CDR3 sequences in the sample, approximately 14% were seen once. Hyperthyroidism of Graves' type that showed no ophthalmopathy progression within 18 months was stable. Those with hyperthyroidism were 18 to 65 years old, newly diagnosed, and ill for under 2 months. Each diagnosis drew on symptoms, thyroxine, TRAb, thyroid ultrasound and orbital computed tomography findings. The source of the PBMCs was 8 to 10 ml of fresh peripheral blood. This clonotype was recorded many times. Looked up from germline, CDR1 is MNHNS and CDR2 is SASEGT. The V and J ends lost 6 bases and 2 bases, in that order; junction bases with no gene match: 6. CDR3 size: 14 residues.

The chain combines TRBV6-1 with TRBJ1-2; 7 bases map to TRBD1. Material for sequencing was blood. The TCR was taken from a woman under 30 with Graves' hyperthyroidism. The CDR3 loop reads CASRQGKGNYGYTF. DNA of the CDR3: TGTGCCAGCAGACAGGGGAAAGGGAACTATGGCTACACCTTC.